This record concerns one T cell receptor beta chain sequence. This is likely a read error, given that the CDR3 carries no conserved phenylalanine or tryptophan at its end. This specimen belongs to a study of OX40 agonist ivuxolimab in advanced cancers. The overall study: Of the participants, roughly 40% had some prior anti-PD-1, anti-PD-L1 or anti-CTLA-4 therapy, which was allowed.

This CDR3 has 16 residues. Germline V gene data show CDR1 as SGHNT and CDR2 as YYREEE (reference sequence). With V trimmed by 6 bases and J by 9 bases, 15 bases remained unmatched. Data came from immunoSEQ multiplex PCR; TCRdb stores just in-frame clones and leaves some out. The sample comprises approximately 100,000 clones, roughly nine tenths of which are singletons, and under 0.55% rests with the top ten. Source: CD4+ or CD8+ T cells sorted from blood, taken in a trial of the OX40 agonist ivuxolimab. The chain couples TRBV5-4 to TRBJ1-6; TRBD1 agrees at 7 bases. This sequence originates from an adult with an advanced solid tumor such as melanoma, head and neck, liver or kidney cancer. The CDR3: CASTQMEQGVSSPLHL. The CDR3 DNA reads TGTGCCAGCACCCAGATGGAGCAGGGGGTAAGTTCACCCCTCCACCTT.